This TCR beta chain is drawn from a study of early T cells in non-severe SARS-CoV-2 infection. Study details: Sequencing of unsorted whole blood was done on bulk RNA, leaving chains unpaired. Study-level results: VDJdb-based annotation leaned toward anti-spike CD8 responses and missed private and CD4 specificities.

This clonotype was counted between two and nine times. Its antigen is not identified. The ends were cut back, 0 bases at V and 9 bases at J, with 12 bases in the middle. The CDR3 is made up of 14 amino acids. Germline loops: CDR1 SGHVS, CDR2 FQNEAQ. Unique molecular identifiers (one per individual cDNA molecule) were attached. TCRdb reprocessed the 5' RACE reads via MiXCR and lists one record per CDR3 protein. The data show roughly 50,000 distinct CDR3 sequences, 7.5% to 10% seen once. This receptor was taken from an adult who was a healthcare worker with PCR-confirmed SARS-CoV-2 infection or an uninfected control (not recorded which). Sample: whole blood. The chain recombines TRBV7-8 with TRBJ1-5; D not resolved. The CDR3 reads CASSLAASTGPQHF. The CDR3 coding sequence is TGTGCCAGCAGCTTAGCGGCGTCGACGGGGCCCCAGCATTTT.